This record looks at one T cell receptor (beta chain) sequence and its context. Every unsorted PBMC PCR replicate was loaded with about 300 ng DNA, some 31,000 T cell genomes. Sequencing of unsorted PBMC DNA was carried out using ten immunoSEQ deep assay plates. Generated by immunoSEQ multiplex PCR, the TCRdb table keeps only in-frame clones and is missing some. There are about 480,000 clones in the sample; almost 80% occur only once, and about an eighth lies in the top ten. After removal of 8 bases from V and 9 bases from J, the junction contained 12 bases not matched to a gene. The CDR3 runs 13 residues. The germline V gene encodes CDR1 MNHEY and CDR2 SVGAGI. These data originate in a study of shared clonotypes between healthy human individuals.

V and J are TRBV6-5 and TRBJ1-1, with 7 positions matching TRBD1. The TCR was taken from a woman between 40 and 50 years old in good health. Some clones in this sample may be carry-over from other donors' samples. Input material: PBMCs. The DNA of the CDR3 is TGTGCCAGCCAAACGGACAGGACGGTGCAAGCTTTCTTT. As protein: CASQTDRTVQAFF.